What follows are 7 T cell receptor beta chains derived from one specimen sequenced in a study of blood T cell repertoires in COVID-19. Method: immunoSEQ multiplex PCR; TCRdb's copy keeps in-frame clones and lacks some. Of more than 130,000 clones listed, around nine tenths are singletons. Material for sequencing was peripheral blood. Receptor source: a woman aged 40 to 55 with acute or convalescent COVID-19.

This chain uses TRBV27 with TRBJ2-7; the D gene is possibly TRBD2 (6 bases). The length of the CDR3 is 14 residues. Trimming cost V 2 bases and J 0 bases, with 8 bases left between them. The germline V gene has CDR1 MNHEY and CDR2 SMNVEV (reference sequence). For the CDR3, the DNA is TGTGCCAGCAGTTTACTAGCGAACTCCTACGAGCAGTACTTC. Translating it yields CASSLLANSYEQYF.

This sequence joins TRBV12-5 and TRBJ1-2; D is perhaps TRBD1 (6 bases). The CDR3 covers 16 residues. The ends were cut back, 2 bases at V and 5 bases at J, with 18 bases in the middle. Germline loops: CDR1 LGHNT, CDR2 FRNRAP. Here the CDR3 DNA reads TGTGCTAGTGGTTTGTACTTCGAATCAGGGGTTTATGGCTACACCTTC. Residues: CASGLYFESGVYGYTF.

This clone was picked up one time. V and J are TRBV23-1 and TRBJ2-4; D might be TRBD1 (5 bases). TRBV23-1 is reported as an ORF; its role is uncertain. Trimming stripped 6 bases from V and 2 bases from J, with 17 bases between. This CDR3 is 16 amino acids long. The CDR3 loop reads CASRFRALRPKNIQYF. CDR3 bases: TGCGCCAGCAGGTTCAGGGCCCTAAGACCCAAAAACATTCAGTACTTC.

The V and J genes are TRBV7-2 and TRBJ2-1, with 12 bases identical to TRBD2. Trimming cost V 6 bases and J 9 bases; bases outside gene matches: 15. This CDR3 is 17 amino acids long. The germline V gene encodes CDR1 SGHTA and CDR2 FQGNSA. The CDR3: CASSRTSGAGFSGEQFF. In nucleotides, the CDR3 is TGTGCCAGCAGTAGGACTAGCGGGGCCGGGTTCTCGGGTGAGCAGTTCTTC. The variable domain in full, completed from reference TRBV7-2 and TRBJ2-1, reads GAGVSQSPSNKVTEKGKDVELRCDPISGHTALYWYRQSLGQGLEFLIYFQGNSAPDKSGLPSDRFSAERTGGSVSTLTIQRTQQEDSAVYLCASSRTSGAGFSGEQFFGPGTRLTVL.

The rearrangement joins TRBV10-3 to TRBJ1-2, with TRBD1 matching over 7 bases. This CDR3 has 13 residues. CDR1 ENHRY and CDR2 SYGVKD come from the germline V gene. V trimming: 6 bases; J trimming: 6 bases; junction bases outside the gene matches: 7. This chain's CDR3 is CAISERGQDGYTF. CDR3 nucleotides: TGTGCCATCAGCGAAAGGGGGCAAGATGGCTACACCTTC.

The chain couples TRBV7-9 to TRBJ2-3; D gene unclear. Germline V lookup: CDR1 SEHNR, CDR2 FQNEAQ (reference sequence). CDR3 length: 14 amino acids. V was pared by 5 bases and J by 0 bases, with 9 bases between. The CDR3 DNA follows: TGTGCCAGCAGCCTGCTTACTAGCACAGATACGCAGTATTTT. This translates into CASSLLTSTDTQYF.

The chain combines TRBV28 with TRBJ1-5, with D perhaps TRBD1 (5 bases). CDR3 size: 18 residues. The V gene lost 3 bases and the J gene lost 0 bases, with 18 bases spanning the gap. CDR1 MDHEN and CDR2 SYDVKM come from the germline V gene. The CDR3 bases are TGTGCCAGCAGTTTCTTTTCAGGGCGCGATTATAGCAATCAGCCCCAGCATTTT. Encoded protein: CASSFFSGRDYSNQPQHF.